This T cell receptor (beta chain) was profiled in a study of glioma-infiltrating T cells after dendritic cell vaccination. The study, taken as a whole, reports: The cohort had few patients with full blood and tumor sets.

TCRdb's copy holds only in-frame clones and misses some; the assay was immunoSEQ multiplex PCR. The profile shows tens of thousands of clones, almost 85% of them singletons. Fresh-frozen tumor tissue and more than two years of survival data were available for all. All glioblastoma patients lacked an isocitrate dehydrogenase mutation. Comments on this clone: Its antigen remains unidentified.

Unmatched junction bases numbered 5, after V lost 3 bases and J lost 0 bases. The CDR3 is 16 amino acids. The germline V gene has CDR1 SGHTA and CDR2 FQGNSA. The clonotype comes from a human donor with glioblastoma. The sequenced sample was blood, obtained before dendritic cell vaccination. The V gene is TRBV7-2, the J gene TRBJ2-3, with 8 bases identical to TRBD2. The CDR3: CASSFRASGSTDTQYF. As DNA, the CDR3 is TGTGCCAGCAGCTTCAGGGCTAGCGGGAGCACAGATACGCAGTATTTT.